Shown below are 5 T cell receptor beta chains from a single sample sequenced in a study of T cell repertoires in cytomegalovirus infection. Each CDR3 protein gets one entry after TCRdb re-called the reads with MiXCR. The data show some 700,000 distinct CDR3 sequences, with approximately 34% seen just once and 2.5% to 3.5% held by the top ten. What was sequenced was PBMCs. The receptor set was obtained from a human donor in good health (CMV status not recorded). Some clones in this sample may be carry-over from other donors' samples.

Ten or more counts support this clonotype. The CDR3: CASSPLGQGDQPQHF. The CDR3 nucleotides read TGTGCCAGCAGTCCATTGGGGCAGGGTGACCAGCCCCAGCATTTT. V is TRBV27 and J is TRBJ1-5; TRBD1 is a possible D gene (5 bases). Germline V gene sequence: CDR1 MNHEY, CDR2 SMNVEV (reference sequence). The CDR3 covers 15 residues. The germline V and J ends were trimmed by 5 bases and 7 bases, with 18 bases remaining between them.

The V call is TRBV7-2, the J call TRBJ2-7, with 8 bases matching TRBD1. Germline CDR1 and CDR2: SGHTA and FQGNSA. CDR3 length equals 13 residues. Trimming at V came to 5 bases and at J to 5 bases, leaving 5 bases not matched to a gene. In nucleotides, the CDR3 is TGTGCCAGCAGCGCGGCAGGGGGCCACGAGCAGTACTTC. It is translated as CASSAAGGHEQYF.

The chain employs TRBV12-5 and TRBJ2-3, with D possibly being TRBD2 (5 bases). Trimming left V 3 bases short and J 0 bases short, with 7 bases between. The germline CDR1 and CDR2 sequences are LGHNT and FRNRAP. The CDR3 runs 14 residues. The CDR3 region is CASGFSSSTDTQYF. The CDR3 DNA sequence: TGTGCTAGTGGTTTCTCTAGCAGCACAGATACGCAGTATTTT.

The rearrangement links TRBV9 to TRBJ2-6, with D perhaps TRBD1 or TRBD2 (6 bases each). The CDR3 has 16 residues. Germline V CDR1 and CDR2: SGDLS, YYNGEE. The germline V and J ends were trimmed by 4 bases and 2 bases, with 13 bases remaining between them. The CDR3 loop is CASSSHGGAGANVLTF. The CDR3 nucleotides are TGTGCCAGCAGCTCCCACGGGGGCGCTGGGGCCAACGTCCTGACTTTC.

J is TRBJ1-3 and V is TRBV4-1; a weak D match, TRBD1 (6 bases). The V and J ends lost 1 base and 0 bases respectively, with 10 bases between them. The CDR3 runs to 16 residues. Germline-derived CDR1 and CDR2 are MGHRA and YSYEKL. The CDR3 region has the DNA TGCGCCAGCAGCCAAGCGACAGGCCTCTCTGGAAACACCATATATTTT. Translation gives CASSQATGLSGNTIYF.